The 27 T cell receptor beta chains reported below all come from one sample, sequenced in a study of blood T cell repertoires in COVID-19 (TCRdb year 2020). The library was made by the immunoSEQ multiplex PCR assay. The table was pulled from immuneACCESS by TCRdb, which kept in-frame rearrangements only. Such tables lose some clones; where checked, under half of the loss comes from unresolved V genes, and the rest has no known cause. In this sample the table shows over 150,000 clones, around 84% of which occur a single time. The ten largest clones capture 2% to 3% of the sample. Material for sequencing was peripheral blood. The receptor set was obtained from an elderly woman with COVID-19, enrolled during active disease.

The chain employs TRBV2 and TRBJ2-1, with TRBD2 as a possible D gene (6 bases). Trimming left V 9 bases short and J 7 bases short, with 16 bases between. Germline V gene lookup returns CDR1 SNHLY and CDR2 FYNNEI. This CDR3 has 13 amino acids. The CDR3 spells CASPSSSANEQFF. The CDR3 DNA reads TGTGCCAGTCCTTCCTCTAGCGCGAATGAGCAGTTCTTC.

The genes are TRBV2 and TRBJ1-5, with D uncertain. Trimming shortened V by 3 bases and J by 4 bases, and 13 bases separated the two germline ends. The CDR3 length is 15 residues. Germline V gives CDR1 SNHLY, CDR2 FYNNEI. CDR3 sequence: CASSETRHINQPQHF. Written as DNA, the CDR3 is TGTGCCAGCAGTGAGACAAGACATATAAATCAGCCCCAGCATTTT.

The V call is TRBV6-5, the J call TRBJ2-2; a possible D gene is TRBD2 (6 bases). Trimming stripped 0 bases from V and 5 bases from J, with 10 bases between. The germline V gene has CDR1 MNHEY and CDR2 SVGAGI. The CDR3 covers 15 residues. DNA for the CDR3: TGTGCCAGCAGTTACTCGACGGGGAGGACCGGGGAGCTGTTTTTT. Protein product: CASSYSTGRTGELFF.

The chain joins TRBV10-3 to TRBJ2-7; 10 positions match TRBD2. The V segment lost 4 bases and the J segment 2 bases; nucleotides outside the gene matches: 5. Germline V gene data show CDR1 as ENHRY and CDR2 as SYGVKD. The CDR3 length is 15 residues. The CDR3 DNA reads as TGTGCCATCAGTGGGACTAGCGGACCAACCTACGAGCAGTACTTC. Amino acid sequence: CAISGTSGPTYEQYF.

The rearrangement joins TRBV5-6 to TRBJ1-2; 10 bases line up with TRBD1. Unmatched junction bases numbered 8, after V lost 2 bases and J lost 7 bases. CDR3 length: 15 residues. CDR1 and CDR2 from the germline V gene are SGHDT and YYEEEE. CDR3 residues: CASSFLLRQGAGYTF. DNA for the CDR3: TGTGCCAGCAGCTTCCTCCTCAGACAGGGGGCTGGCTACACCTTC.

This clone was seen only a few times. The CDR3 region is CASLSGVREKLFF. CDR3 DNA sequence: TGTGCCAGCCTATCAGGGGTTCGAGAAAAACTGTTTTTT. The chain recombines TRBV2 with TRBJ1-4, with a weak D call TRBD1 (6 bases). The CDR3 has 13 amino acids. The germline V and J ends were trimmed by 8 bases and 8 bases, with 15 bases remaining between them. Germline-derived CDR1 and CDR2 are SNHLY and FYNNEI.

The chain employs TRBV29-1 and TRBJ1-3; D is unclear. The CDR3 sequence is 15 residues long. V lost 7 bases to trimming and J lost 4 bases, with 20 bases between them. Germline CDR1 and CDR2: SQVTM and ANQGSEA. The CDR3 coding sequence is TGCAGCGCAGGCGAGGTAGGGAGGGCCGGAAACACCATATATTTT. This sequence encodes CSAGEVGRAGNTIYF. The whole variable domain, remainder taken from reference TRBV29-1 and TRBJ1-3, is SAVISQKPSRDICQRGTSLTIQCQVDSQVTMMFWYRQQPGQSLTLIATANQGSEATYESGFVIDKFPISRPNLTFSTLTVSNMSPEDSSIYLCSAGEVGRAGNTIYFGEGSWLTVV.

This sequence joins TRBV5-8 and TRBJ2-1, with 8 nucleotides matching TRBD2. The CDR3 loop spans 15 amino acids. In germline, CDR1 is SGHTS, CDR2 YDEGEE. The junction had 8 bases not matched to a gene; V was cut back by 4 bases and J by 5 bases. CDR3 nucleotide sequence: TGTGCCAGCAGCGGCGGGAGGTTTCGGGACAATGAGCAGTTCTTC. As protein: CASSGGRFRDNEQFF.

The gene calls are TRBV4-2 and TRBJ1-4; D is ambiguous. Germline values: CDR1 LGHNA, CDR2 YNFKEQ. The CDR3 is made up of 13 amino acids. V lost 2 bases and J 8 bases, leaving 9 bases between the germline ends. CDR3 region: CASSQRGGEKLFF. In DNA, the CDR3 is TGTGCCAGCAGCCAACGCGGTGGGGAAAAACTGTTTTTT.

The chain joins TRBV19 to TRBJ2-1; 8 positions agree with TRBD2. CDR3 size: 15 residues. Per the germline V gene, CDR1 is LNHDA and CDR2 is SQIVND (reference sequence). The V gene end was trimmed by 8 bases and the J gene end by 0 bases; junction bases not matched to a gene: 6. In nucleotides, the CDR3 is TGTGCCAGTGTAGCGGGACCGAGCTCCTACAATGAGCAGTTCTTC. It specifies CASVAGPSSYNEQFF.

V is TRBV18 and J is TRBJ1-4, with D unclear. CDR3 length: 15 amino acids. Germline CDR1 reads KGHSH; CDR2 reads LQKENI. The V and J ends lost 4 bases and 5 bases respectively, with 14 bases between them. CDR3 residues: CASSRETPLNEKLFF. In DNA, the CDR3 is TGTGCCAGCTCACGGGAGACTCCCCTCAATGAAAAACTGTTTTTT. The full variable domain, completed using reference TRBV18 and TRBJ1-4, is NAGVMQNPRHLVRRRGQEARLRCSPMKGHSHVYWYRQLPEEGLKFMVYLQKENIIDESGMPKERFSAEFPKEGPSILRIQQVVRGDSAAYFCASSRETPLNEKLFFGSGTQLSVL.

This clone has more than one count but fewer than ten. CDR3 residues: CASSFSGYGYTF. In DNA, the CDR3 is TGTGCCAGCAGTTTTAGCGGCTATGGCTACACCTTC. This sequence joins TRBV28 and TRBJ1-2; D not resolved. Trimming removed 3 bases from V and 4 bases from J, with 6 bases in between. Germline V gene data show CDR1 as MDHEN and CDR2 as SYDVKM. The CDR3 loop spans 12 amino acids.

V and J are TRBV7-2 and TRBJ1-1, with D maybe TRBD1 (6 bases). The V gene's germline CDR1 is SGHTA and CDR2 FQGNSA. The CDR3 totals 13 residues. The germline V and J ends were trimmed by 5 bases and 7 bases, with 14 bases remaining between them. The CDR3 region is CASSRRAGDEAFF. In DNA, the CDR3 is TGTGCCAGCAGCCGTAGAGCAGGGGATGAAGCTTTCTTT.

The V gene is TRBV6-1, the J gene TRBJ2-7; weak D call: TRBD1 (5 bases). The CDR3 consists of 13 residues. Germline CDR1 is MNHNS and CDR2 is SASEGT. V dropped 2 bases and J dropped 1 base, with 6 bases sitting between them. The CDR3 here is CASSEYRSYEQYF. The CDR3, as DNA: TGTGCCAGCAGTGAATACAGGTCCTACGAGCAGTACTTC.

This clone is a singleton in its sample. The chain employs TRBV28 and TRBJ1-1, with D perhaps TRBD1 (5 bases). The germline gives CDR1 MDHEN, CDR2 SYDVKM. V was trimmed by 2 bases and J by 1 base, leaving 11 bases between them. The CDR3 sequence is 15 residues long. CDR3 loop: CASSLPWGGNTEAFF. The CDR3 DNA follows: TGTGCCAGCAGTTTACCCTGGGGGGGGAACACTGAAGCTTTCTTT.

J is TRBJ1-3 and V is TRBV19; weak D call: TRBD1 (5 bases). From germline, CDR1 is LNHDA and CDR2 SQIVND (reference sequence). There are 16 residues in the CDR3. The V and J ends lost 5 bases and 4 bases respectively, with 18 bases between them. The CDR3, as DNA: TGTGCCAGTAGTGCAGTTGGCAGGGTGGACGGAAACACCATATATTTT. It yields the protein CASSAVGRVDGNTIYF. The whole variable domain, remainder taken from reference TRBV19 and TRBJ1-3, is DGGITQSPKYLFRKEGQNVTLSCEQNLNHDAMYWYRQDPGQGLRLIYYSQIVNDFQKGDIAEGYSVSREKKESFPLTVTSAQKNPTAFYLCASSAVGRVDGNTIYFGEGSWLTVV.

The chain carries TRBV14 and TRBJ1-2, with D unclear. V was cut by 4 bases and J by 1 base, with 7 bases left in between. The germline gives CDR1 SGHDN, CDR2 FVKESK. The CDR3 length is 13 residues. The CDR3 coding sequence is TGTGCCAGCAGCCCAGCGCTTAACTATGGCTACACCTTC. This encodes CASSPALNYGYTF.

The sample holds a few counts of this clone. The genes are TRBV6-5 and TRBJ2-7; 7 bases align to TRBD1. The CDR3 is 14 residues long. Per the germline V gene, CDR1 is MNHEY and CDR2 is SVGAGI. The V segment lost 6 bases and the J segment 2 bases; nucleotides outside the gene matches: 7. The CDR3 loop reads CASSLGDSTYEQYF. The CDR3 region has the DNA TGTGCCAGCAGCCTAGGGGACAGTACCTACGAGCAGTACTTC.

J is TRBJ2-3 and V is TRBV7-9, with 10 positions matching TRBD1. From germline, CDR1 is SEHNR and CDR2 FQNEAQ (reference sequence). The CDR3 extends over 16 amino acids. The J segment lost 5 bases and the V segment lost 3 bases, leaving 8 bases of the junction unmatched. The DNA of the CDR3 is TGTGCCAGCAGCTTGGACAGGGGGTTATTTGGAGATACGCAGTATTTT. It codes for CASSLDRGLFGDTQYF.

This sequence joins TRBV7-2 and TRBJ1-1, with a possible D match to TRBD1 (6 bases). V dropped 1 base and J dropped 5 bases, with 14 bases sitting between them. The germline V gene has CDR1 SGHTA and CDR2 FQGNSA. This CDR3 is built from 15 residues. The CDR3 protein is CASSLGGGAGTEAFF. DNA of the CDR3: TGTGCCAGCAGCTTAGGGGGGGGCGCGGGAACTGAAGCTTTCTTT.

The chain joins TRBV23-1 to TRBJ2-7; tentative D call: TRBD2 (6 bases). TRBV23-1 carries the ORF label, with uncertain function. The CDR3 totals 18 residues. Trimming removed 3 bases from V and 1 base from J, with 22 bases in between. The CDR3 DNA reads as TGCGCCAGCAGTCATCTTCCCCCAGACAGCGGAGGGTCCTACGAGCAGTACTTC. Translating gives CASSHLPPDSGGSYEQYF.

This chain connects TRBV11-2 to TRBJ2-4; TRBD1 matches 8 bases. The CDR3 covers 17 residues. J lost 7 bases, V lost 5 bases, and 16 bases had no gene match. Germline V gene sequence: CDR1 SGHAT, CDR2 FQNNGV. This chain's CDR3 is CASSPYQGASRGNIQYF. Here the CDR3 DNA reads TGTGCCAGCAGCCCTTACCAGGGGGCGTCAAGGGGGAACATTCAGTACTTC.

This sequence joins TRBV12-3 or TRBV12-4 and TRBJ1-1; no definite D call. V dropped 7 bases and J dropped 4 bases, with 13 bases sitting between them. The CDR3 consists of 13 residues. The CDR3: CASTKMSGTEAFF. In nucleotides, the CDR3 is TGTGCCAGCACTAAGATGAGTGGCACTGAAGCTTTCTTT.

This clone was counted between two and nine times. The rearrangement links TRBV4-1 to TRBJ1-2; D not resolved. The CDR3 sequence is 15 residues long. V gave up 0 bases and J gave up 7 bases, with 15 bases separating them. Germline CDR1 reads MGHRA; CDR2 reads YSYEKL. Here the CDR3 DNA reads TGCGCCAGCAGCCAAGATCTGGCGGGATGGAGTGGCTACACCTTC. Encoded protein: CASSQDLAGWSGYTF.

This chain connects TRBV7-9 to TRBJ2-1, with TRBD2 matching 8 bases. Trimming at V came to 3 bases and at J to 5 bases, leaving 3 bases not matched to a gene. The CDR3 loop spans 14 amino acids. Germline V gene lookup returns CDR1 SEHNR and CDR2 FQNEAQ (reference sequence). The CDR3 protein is CASSFSGKDNEQFF. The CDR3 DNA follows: TGTGCCAGCAGCTTTAGCGGGAAGGACAATGAGCAGTTCTTC.

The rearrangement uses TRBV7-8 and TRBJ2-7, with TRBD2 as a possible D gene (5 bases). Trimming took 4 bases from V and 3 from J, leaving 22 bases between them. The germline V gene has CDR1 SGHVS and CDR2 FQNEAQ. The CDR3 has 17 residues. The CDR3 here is CASSSGFQKQPIYEQYF. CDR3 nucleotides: TGTGCCAGCAGCTCGGGGTTTCAAAAACAGCCGATCTACGAGCAGTACTTC.

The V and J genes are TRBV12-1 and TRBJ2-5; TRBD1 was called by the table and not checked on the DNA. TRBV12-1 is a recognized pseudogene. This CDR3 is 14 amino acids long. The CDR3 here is CASRHKNSGETQYF. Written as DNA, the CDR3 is TGTGCCAGCAGACACAAAAACAGTGGAGAGACCCAGTACTTC.